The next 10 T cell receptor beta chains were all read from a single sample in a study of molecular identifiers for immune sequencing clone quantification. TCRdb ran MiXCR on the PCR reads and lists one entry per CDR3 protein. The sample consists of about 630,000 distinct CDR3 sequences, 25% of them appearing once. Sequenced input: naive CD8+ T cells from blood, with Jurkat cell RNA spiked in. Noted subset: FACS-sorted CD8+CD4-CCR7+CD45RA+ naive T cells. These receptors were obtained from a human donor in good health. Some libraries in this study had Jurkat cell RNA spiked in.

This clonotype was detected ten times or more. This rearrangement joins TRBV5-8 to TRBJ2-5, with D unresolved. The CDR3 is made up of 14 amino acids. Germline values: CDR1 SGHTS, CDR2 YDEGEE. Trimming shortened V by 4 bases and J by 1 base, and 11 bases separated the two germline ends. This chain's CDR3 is CASSPTYPQETQYF. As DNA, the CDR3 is TGTGCCAGCAGCCCGACTTACCCCCAAGAGACCCAGTACTTC.

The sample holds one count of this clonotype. The CDR3 DNA reads as TGTGCCAGCAGTTTATGGGGGGCTCGCGGGGGGTTTAGAGATACGCAGTATTTT. As protein: CASSLWGARGGFRDTQYF. The V and J genes are TRBV28 and TRBJ2-3, with TRBD2 matching over 8 bases. This CDR3 region has 18 residues. CDR1 is MDHEN and CDR2 is SYDVKM in the germline V gene. Trimming at V came to 0 bases and at J to 5 bases, leaving 13 bases not matched to a gene. The full variable domain, with the rest looked up from reference TRBV28 and TRBJ2-3, is DVKVTQSSRYLVKRTGEKVFLECVQDMDHENMFWYRQDPGLGLRLIYFSYDVKMKEKGDIPEGYSVSREKKERFSLILESASTNQTSMYLCASSLWGARGGFRDTQYFGPGTRLTVL.

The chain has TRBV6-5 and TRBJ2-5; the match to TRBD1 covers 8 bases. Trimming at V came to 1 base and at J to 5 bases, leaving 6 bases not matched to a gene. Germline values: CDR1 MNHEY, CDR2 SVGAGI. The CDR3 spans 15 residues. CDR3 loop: CASSYFDTGGETQYF. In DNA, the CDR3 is TGTGCCAGCAGTTACTTCGACACAGGGGGGGAGACCCAGTACTTC.

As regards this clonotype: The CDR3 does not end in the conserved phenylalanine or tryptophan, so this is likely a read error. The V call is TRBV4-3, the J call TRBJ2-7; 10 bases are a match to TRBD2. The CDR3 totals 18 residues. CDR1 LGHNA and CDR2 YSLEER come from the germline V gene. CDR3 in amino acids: CVSSQEARLAGVGEEQYS. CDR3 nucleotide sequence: TGCGTCAGCAGCCAGGAGGCAAGGCTAGCGGGAGTTGGGGAGGAGCAGTACTCC.

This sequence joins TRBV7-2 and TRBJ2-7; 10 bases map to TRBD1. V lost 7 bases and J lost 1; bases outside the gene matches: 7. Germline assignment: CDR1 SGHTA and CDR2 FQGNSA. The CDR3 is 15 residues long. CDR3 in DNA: TGTGCCAGCAACGAAGGGACAGGGGCTTCCTACGAGCAGTACTTC. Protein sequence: CASNEGTGASYEQYF.

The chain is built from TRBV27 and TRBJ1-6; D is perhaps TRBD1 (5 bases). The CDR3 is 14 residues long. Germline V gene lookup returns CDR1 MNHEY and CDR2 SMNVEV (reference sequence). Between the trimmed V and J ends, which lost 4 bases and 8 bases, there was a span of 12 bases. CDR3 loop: CASSWDRGYSPLHF. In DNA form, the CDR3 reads TGTGCCAGCAGTTGGGACCGAGGGTATTCACCCCTCCACTTT.

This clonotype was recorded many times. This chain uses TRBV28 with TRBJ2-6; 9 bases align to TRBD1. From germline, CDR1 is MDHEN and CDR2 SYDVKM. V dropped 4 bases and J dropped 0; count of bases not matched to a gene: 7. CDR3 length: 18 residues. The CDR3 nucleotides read TGTGCCAGCAGTTACCAGGGACAGGGTTTCTCTGGGGCCAACGTCCTGACTTTC. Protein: CASSYQGQGFSGANVLTF.

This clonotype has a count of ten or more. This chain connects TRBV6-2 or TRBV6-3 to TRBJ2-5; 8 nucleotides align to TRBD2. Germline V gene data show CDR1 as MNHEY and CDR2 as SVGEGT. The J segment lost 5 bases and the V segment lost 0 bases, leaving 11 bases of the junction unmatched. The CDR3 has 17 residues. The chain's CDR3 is CASSYSSRTGGPETQYF. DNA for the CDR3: TGTGCCAGCAGTTACTCCTCGAGGACGGGAGGGCCGGAGACCCAGTACTTC.

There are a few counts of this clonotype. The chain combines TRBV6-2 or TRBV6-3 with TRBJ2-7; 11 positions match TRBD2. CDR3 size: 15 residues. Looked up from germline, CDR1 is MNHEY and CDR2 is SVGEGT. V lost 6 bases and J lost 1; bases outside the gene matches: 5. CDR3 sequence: CASSLTSGKSYEQYF. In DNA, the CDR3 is TGTGCCAGCAGCCTGACTAGCGGGAAGTCCTACGAGCAGTACTTC.

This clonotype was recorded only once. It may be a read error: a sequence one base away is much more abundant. The CDR3 bases are TGCAGTGCTAGAGATCAGCAGATAAACACTGAAGCTTTCTTT. It yields the protein CSARDQQINTEAFF. The V gene is TRBV20-1, the J gene TRBJ1-1, with unresolved D. V was clipped by 0 bases and J by 2 bases, with 10 bases between them. The CDR3 totals 14 residues. In germline, CDR1 is DFQATT, CDR2 SNEGSKA (reference sequence).